The text below deals with one T cell receptor (beta chain). Its antigen is still unknown. This specimen comes from a study of cytomegalovirus exposure and HLA in healthy donors. Overall study results and limits: The dataset shows that most TCR sequences were rare, while some public TCRs occurred in many donors.

Use of 60 Vbeta and 13 Jbeta primers characterized the PCR. The method was immunoSEQ multiplex PCR; TCRdb's version includes in-frame clones alone and lacks a portion of them. The sample has approximately 30,000 clones; the top ten hold roughly 3.5%. V was trimmed by 10 bases and J by 0 bases, leaving 18 bases between them. CDR1 is MNHNS and CDR2 is SASEGT in the germline V gene. The CDR3 contains 15 residues. V and J are TRBV6-1 and TRBJ1-2; no firm D call. The source of this sequence is a man aged 35 to 55 in good health and CMV-seronegative. Sequenced: PBMCs. The CDR3 sequence is CAIAWGARTNYGYTF. The CDR3 nucleotides are TGTGCCATCGCCTGGGGAGCCAGGACTAACTATGGCTACACCTTC.